The 4 T cell receptor beta chains given below trace back to one sample, sequenced in a study of graft-versus-host responses after intestinal transplantation. Their antigens are not known. Using immunoSEQ multiplex PCR, the repertoire was profiled, and TCRdb retains in-frame clones only, with some absent. This sample has approximately 97,000 clones, with 85% to 95% found just once. The sample consisted of unstimulated CD8+ T cells sorted from spleen or lymph node cells, taken before transplant. Receptor source: a human donor who was the organ donor for an intestinal transplant.

CDR3 sequence reads: CASSLGTGDQETQYF. CDR3 in DNA: TGTGCCAGCAGCTTAGGGACAGGAGACCAAGAGACCCAGTACTTC. This chain links TRBV11-1 with TRBJ2-5, with 7 bases aligning to TRBD1. The CDR3 covers 15 residues. The germline CDR1 and CDR2 sequences are SGHAT and FQDESV (reference sequence). V was clipped by 1 base and J by 0 bases; unmatched bases: 2.

This rearrangement joins TRBV11-2 to TRBJ2-5; 7 bases map to TRBD2. The CDR3 totals 17 residues. V lost 3 bases to trimming and J lost 4 bases; unmatched junction nucleotides: 14. Germline lookup yields CDR1 SGHAT and CDR2 FQNNGV. The CDR3 is CASSFDLRGVGRETQYF. The DNA for the CDR3 is TGTGCCAGCAGCTTTGACCTCCGGGGGGTTGGCCGAGAGACCCAGTACTTC.

This clone was found once. The V and J genes are TRBV19 and TRBJ1-1, with 8 bases lining up with TRBD1. Germline CDR1 reads LNHDA; CDR2 reads SQIVND (reference sequence). This CDR3 region has 16 residues. The V gene end was trimmed by 3 bases and the J gene end by 0 bases; junction bases not matched to a gene: 6. The CDR3 here is CASSIPWTGLNTEAFF. In nucleotides, the CDR3 is TGTGCCAGTAGTATCCCTTGGACAGGGTTGAACACTGAAGCTTTCTTT. Combining the CDR3 with reference TRBV19 and TRBJ1-1 gives the whole variable domain DGGITQSPKYLFRKEGQNVTLSCEQNLNHDAMYWYRQDPGQGLRLIYYSQIVNDFQKGDIAEGYSVSREKKESFPLTVTSAQKNPTAFYLCASSIPWTGLNTEAFFGQGTRLTVV.

The genes are TRBV9 and TRBJ1-1, with TRBD1 matching over 9 bases. Germline trimming cut 5 bases from V and 6 bases from J; bases unmatched to any gene: 14. Germline CDR1 reads SGDLS; CDR2 reads YYNGEE. There are 16 residues in the CDR3. CDR3 DNA sequence: TGTGCCAGCAGTTCTAATACCGGGACAGGGACGCCTGAAGCTTTCTTT. Translation gives CASSSNTGTGTPEAFF. Together with reference TRBV9 and TRBJ1-1, the CDR3 gives the full variable domain: DSGVTQTPKHLITATGQRVTLRCSPRSGDLSVYWYQQSLDQGLQFLIQYYNGEERAKGNILERFSAQQFPDLHSELNLSSLELGDSALYFCASSSNTGTGTPEAFFGQGTRLTVV.